Each of the 17 T cell receptor beta chains below was sequenced from the same sample in a study of OX40 agonist ivuxolimab in advanced cancers. Sequenced by immunoSEQ multiplex PCR; TCRdb stores in-frame clones only, minus some. Counted here are approximately 84,000 clones, around 90% occurring once; the ten biggest clones make up about 0.2%. This sample comprised CD4+ or CD8+ T cells sorted from blood, obtained in a trial of the OX40 agonist ivuxolimab. These receptors were collected from an adult with an advanced solid tumor such as melanoma, head and neck, liver or kidney cancer.

The chain couples TRBV2 to TRBJ1-5; 8 bases agree with TRBD1. The CDR3 runs 13 residues. Per the germline V gene, CDR1 is SNHLY and CDR2 is FYNNEI. Unmatched junction bases numbered 0, after V lost 3 bases and J lost 5 bases. This CDR3 is CASSEDRDQPQHF. CDR3 in DNA: TGTGCCAGCAGTGAGGACAGGGATCAGCCCCAGCATTTT. The full variable domain, its missing parts supplied by reference TRBV2 and TRBJ1-5, is EPEVTQTPSHQVTQMGQEVILRCVPISNHLYFYWYRQILGQKVEFLVSFYNNEISEKSEIFDDQFSVERPDGSNFTLKIRSTKLEDSAMYFCASSEDRDQPQHFGDGTRLSIL.

This clone has just a few counts. The gene calls are TRBV6-5 and TRBJ1-1, with D unclear. Germline assignment: CDR1 MNHEY and CDR2 SVGAGI. Trimming removed 6 bases from V and 5 bases from J, with 16 bases in between. CDR3 length: 14 residues. Here the CDR3 DNA reads TGTGCCAGCAGCCCATTTCTAGGGAGTACTGAAGCTTTCTTT. Amino acid sequence: CASSPFLGSTEAFF.

The chain couples TRBV5-4 to TRBJ2-3, with TRBD2 as a possible D gene (5 bases). Trimming took 0 bases from V and 2 from J, leaving 13 bases between them. Germline loops: CDR1 SGHNT, CDR2 YYREEE (reference sequence). The CDR3 loop spans 16 amino acids. CDR3 protein: CASSLAGLAITDTQYF. The CDR3 coding sequence is TGTGCCAGCAGCTTGGCCGGGCTAGCAATCACAGATACGCAGTATTTT.

The rearrangement uses TRBV12-5 and TRBJ1-2; a weak D match, TRBD1 (6 bases). The CDR3 is 14 residues long. Germline CDR1 and CDR2: LGHNT and FRNRAP. V was shortened by 6 bases and J by 0 bases, with 11 bases between the two germline ends. CDR3 nucleotides: TGTGCTAGTGGGGGGGGCCATTCTAACTATGGCTACACCTTC. Its translation is CASGGGHSNYGYTF.

In its sample, this clone was seen a few times. This rearrangement joins TRBV30 to TRBJ1-1; D gene unclear. The CDR3 loop spans 12 amino acids. V lost 8 bases and J lost 0, with 10 bases in between. Germline V gene lookup returns CDR1 GTSNPN and CDR2 SVGIG (reference sequence). The CDR3 spells CAGHGMNTEAFF. Written as DNA, the CDR3 is TGTGCCGGGCATGGGATGAACACTGAAGCTTTCTTT.

V is TRBV5-1 and J is TRBJ1-1, with TRBD1 identical over 8 bases. The CDR3 length is 15 residues. Germline CDR1 reads SGHRS; CDR2 reads YFSETQ. Trimming at V came to 0 bases and at J to 7 bases, leaving 8 bases not matched to a gene. In DNA, the CDR3 is TGCGCCAGCAGCTTGGCTGCCAGGGGGCGGATTGAAGCTTTCTTT. Amino acid sequence: CASSLAARGRIEAFF.

The J gene is TRBJ2-5, the V gene TRBV27; TRBD1 matches 7 bases. Trimming removed 3 bases from V and 5 bases from J; junction bases left unmatched: 9. CDR1 MNHEY and CDR2 SMNVEV come from the germline V gene (reference sequence). The CDR3 is 15 amino acids. The CDR3 DNA follows: TGTGCCAGCAGTTTCACAGACAGGGACGGGGAGACCCAGTACTTC. Amino acids: CASSFTDRDGETQYF.

V and J are TRBV6-6 and TRBJ1-1; possibly TRBD1 for D (5 bases). V was pared by 2 bases and J by 4 bases, with 14 bases between. CDR1 is MNHNY and CDR2 is SVGAGI in the germline V gene (reference sequence). The CDR3 spans 15 residues. The CDR3 region has the DNA TGTGCCAGCAGTTACGGTAACAGAGGGACCACTGAAGCTTTCTTT. It yields the protein CASSYGNRGTTEAFF.

This chain links TRBV15 with TRBJ2-1; D is uncertain. The CDR3 length is 14 residues. V lost 0 bases to trimming and J lost 5 bases, with 8 bases between them. The germline gives CDR1 LNHNV, CDR2 YYDKDF (reference sequence). CDR3 region: CATSRDRGDNEQFF. CDR3 in DNA: TGTGCCACCAGCAGAGATCGTGGAGACAATGAGCAGTTCTTC.

The genes are TRBV5-1 and TRBJ2-5; D may be TRBD1 (6 bases). Trimming left V 1 base short and J 7 bases short, with 20 bases between. CDR3 size: 16 residues. Germline CDR1 is SGHRS and CDR2 is YFSETQ. The CDR3 DNA reads TGCGCCAGCAGCTTGAGAGCCGGGACACCGAGCGGGACCCAGTACTTC. This translates into CASSLRAGTPSGTQYF.

This chain uses TRBV5-3 with TRBJ2-7; 11 nucleotides match TRBD2. TRBV5-3 has ORF status, its function being uncertain. The length of the CDR3 is 15 residues. The V segment lost 3 bases and the J segment 2 bases; nucleotides outside the gene matches: 4. In DNA, the CDR3 is TGTGCCAGAAGCTATAGCGGGAGGGCCCCCTACGAGCAGTACTTC. This codes for CARSYSGRAPYEQYF.

This rearrangement joins TRBV7-2 to TRBJ2-1; TRBD1 matches at 11 bases. With 8 bases clipped from V and 8 bases from J, the junction kept 8 bases outside the gene matches. The germline CDR1 and CDR2 sequences are SGHTA and FQGNSA. The CDR3 length is 14 residues. The CDR3 region is CASRGQGGMYEQFF. The CDR3 DNA follows: TGTGCCAGCCGGGGACAGGGGGGGATGTATGAGCAGTTCTTC.

The chain carries TRBV7-9 and TRBJ2-2; no clear D. The length of the CDR3 is 12 residues. V lost 2 bases and J 4 bases, leaving 2 bases between the germline ends. The germline V gene has CDR1 SEHNR and CDR2 FQNEAQ (reference sequence). As DNA, the CDR3 is TGTGCCAGCAGCTTATCCACCGGGGAGCTGTTTTTT. Its protein is CASSLSTGELFF.

The genes are TRBV28 and TRBJ2-7; tentatively, D is TRBD2 (6 bases). V was clipped by 6 bases and J by 0 bases, with 21 bases between them. Germline V gene data show CDR1 as MDHEN and CDR2 as SYDVKM. The CDR3 covers 17 residues. CDR3: CASSWGWGERGSYEQYF. The CDR3 region has the DNA TGTGCCAGCAGCTGGGGTTGGGGGGAAAGGGGCTCCTACGAGCAGTACTTC.

This chain uses TRBV18 with TRBJ1-2, with D maybe TRBD1 (6 bases). Germline V CDR1 and CDR2: KGHSH, LQKENI. With 1 base removed from V and 4 bases from J, the gap between germline ends came to 10 bases. The CDR3 runs 14 residues. The CDR3 region has the DNA TGTGCCAGCTCACCACTTCAGGGGCTCTATGGCTACACCTTC. This sequence encodes CASSPLQGLYGYTF.

This clone was detected a few times. V is TRBV19 and J is TRBJ1-1; D is possibly TRBD1 (6 bases). CDR1 is LNHDA and CDR2 is SQIVND in the germline V gene (reference sequence). This CDR3 spans 13 amino acids. The V and J ends lost 4 bases and 7 bases respectively, with 13 bases between them. CDR3 nucleotides: TGTGCCAGTAGTAATACAGGGAGAGGTGAAGCTTTCTTT. It yields the protein CASSNTGRGEAFF.

This clone has just one count. The chain uses TRBV6-1 and TRBJ1-4; weak D call: TRBD1 (5 bases). Germline V gene data show CDR1 as MNHNS and CDR2 as SASEGT. The CDR3 is made up of 15 amino acids. V was trimmed by 0 bases and J by 8 bases, leaving 13 bases between them. The CDR3 DNA sequence: TGTGCCAGCAGTGAAGCTACCTTCGGGGCCGAAAAACTGTTTTTT. Residues: CASSEATFGAEKLFF.